This T cell receptor (beta chain) was sequenced in a study of blood T cell repertoires in COVID-19. Study background: COVID-19 samples from acute and convalescent phases originated in the United States, Italy and Spain. The analysed material was cDNA or gDNA that came from T cells, B-cell-depleted T cells, or PBMCs.

This clone was seen just once. Germline CDR1 is SGHNT and CDR2 is YENEEA. V lost 8 bases, J lost 0 bases, and 8 bases lay in between. This CDR3 is built from 13 residues. Authors' methods: By means of reference gene primer amplification, nucleated cell counts were estimated. Measured with immunoSEQ multiplex PCR; TCRdb has only the in-frame clones, and not every one. From that table come the V and J calls and clone size; the DNA was used to work out D and trimming. The sample carries about 130,000 clones, roughly 85% recorded once. The chain joins TRBV11-3 to TRBJ2-4, with unresolved D. The receptor was isolated from a human donor in a cohort sampled during active COVID-19. Sequenced: peripheral blood. In DNA, the CDR3 is TGTGCCAGCCGAGGAGTAGCCAAAAACATTCAGTACTTC. It yields the protein CASRGVAKNIQYF.